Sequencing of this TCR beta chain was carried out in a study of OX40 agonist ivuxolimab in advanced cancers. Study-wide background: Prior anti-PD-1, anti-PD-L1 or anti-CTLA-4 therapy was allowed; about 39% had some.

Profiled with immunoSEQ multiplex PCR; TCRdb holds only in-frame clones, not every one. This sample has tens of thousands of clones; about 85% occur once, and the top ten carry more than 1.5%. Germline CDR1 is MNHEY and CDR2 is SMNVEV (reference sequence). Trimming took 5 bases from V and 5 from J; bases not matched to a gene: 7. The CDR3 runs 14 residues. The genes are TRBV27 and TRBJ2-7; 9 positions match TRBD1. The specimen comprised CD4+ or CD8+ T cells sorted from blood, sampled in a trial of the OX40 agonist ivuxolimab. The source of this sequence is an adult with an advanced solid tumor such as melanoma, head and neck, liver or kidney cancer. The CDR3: CASSITRDRDEQYF. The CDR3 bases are TGTGCCAGCAGTATCACCCGGGACAGGGACGAGCAGTACTTC.